This T cell receptor (beta chain) emerged from a study of cytotoxic CD8 clonotypes in ibrutinib-treated CLL. Whole-study context: Patient counts were around 10 relapsed/refractory, 15 treatment-naive and some 17 IGHV unmutated.

The CDR3 totals 16 residues. Germline-derived CDR1 and CDR2 are SGHTS and YDEGEE. TCRdb's copy holds only in-frame clones and misses some; the assay was immunoSEQ multiplex PCR. Of about 160,000 clones in the sample, around 84% were seen once. As for this clone: One end of the junction does not line up with germline, which may come from a read error.

The receptor comes from a human donor with chronic lymphocytic leukemia. This chain connects TRBV5-8 to TRBJ1-2; D call uncertain. This specimen consisted of PBMCs, obtained after 12 months of ibrutinib treatment. This CDR3 is CASSQERDVNLYGYTF. The CDR3 nucleotides are TGCGCCAGCAGCCAAGAAAGAGACGTGAATCTCTATGGCTACACCTTC. The whole variable domain, filled in from reference TRBV5-8 and TRBJ1-2, reads EAGVTQSPTHLIKTRGQQATLRCSPISGHTSVYWYQQALGLGLQFLLWYDEGEERNRGNFPPRFSGRQFPNYSSELNVNALELEDSALYLCASSQERDVNLYGYTFGSGTRLTVV.